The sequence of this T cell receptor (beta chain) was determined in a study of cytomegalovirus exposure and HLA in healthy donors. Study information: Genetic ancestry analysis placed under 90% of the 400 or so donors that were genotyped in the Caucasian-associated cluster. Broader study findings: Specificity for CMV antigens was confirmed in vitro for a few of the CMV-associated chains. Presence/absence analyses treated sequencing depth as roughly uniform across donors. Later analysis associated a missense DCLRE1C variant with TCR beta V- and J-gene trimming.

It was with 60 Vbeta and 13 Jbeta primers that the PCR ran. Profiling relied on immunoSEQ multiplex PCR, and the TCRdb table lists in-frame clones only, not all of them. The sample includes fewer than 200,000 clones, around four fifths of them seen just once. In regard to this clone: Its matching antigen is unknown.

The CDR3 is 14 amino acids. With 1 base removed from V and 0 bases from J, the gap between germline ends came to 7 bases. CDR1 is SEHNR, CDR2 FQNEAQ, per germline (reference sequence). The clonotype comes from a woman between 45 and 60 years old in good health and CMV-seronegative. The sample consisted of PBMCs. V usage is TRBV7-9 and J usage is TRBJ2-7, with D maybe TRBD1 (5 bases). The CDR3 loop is CASSLGTNSYEQYF. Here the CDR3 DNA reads TGTGCCAGCAGCTTAGGGACAAACTCCTACGAGCAGTACTTC.